The 17 T cell receptor beta chains reported below all come from one sample, sequenced in a study of monozygotic twins with inflammatory bowel disease. Each CDR3 protein gets one entry in TCRdb, which reprocessed the 5' RACE reads and gives no DNA. This sample's table has some 83,000 distinct CDR3 sequences. The material sequenced was blood. The receptors were gathered from a human donor with ulcerative colitis or Crohn's disease, or a healthy co-twin of an affected twin (not recorded which).

This chain connects TRBV7-3 to TRBJ2-5; the D call from TCRdb, TRBD1, cannot be confirmed without DNA. CDR3 length: 18 residues. Per the germline V gene, CDR1 is SGHTA and CDR2 is FQGTGA. CDR3 region: CASSQGTGGQGWEETQYF.

CDR3 region: CASSLALGRNQPQHF. The V gene is TRBV7-2, the J gene TRBJ1-5; the TCRdb D gene call, TRBD1, has no DNA to confirm it. Germline assignment: CDR1 SGHTA and CDR2 FQGNSA. The CDR3 covers 15 residues.

V and J are TRBV3-1 and TRBJ1-1. The CDR3 runs to 18 residues. Germline CDR1 reads LGHDT; CDR2 reads YNNKEL (reference sequence). CDR3 protein: CASSQEYWDVGPYAEAFF.

The chain employs TRBV24-1 and TRBJ2-3; TCRdb proposes TRBD1, but this gene call is untestable without DNA. CDR1 and CDR2 from the germline V gene are KGHDR and SFDVKD. This CDR3 is 13 amino acids long. CDR3 protein: CATSDWDRGQWYF.

The chain employs TRBV19 and TRBJ1-1. The germline V gene encodes CDR1 LNHDA and CDR2 SQIVND (reference sequence). The CDR3 contains 13 residues. The CDR3 here is CASNGWASTEAFF.

The CDR3 spells CATSDTSGTLEETQYF. The V gene is TRBV24-1, the J gene TRBJ2-5; the D call from TCRdb, TRBD1, cannot be confirmed without DNA. The CDR3 length is 16 residues. Germline V gene lookup returns CDR1 KGHDR and CDR2 SFDVKD.

The chain links TRBV5-1 to TRBJ1-1; there is no DNA to check the TCRdb D call of TRBD1. Germline CDR1 is SGHRS and CDR2 is YFSETQ. This CDR3 comprises 16 residues. CDR3 in amino acids: CASSLAGAGRNTEAFF.

The rearrangement joins TRBV3-1 to TRBJ1-1. Germline V gives CDR1 LGHDT, CDR2 YNNKEL (reference sequence). The CDR3 runs 13 residues. The CDR3 loop is CASSQVLNTEAFF.

The chain has TRBV7-2 and TRBJ1-5; TCRdb's D call of TRBD1 is untestable without DNA. CDR3 length: 16 amino acids. Germline values: CDR1 SGHTA, CDR2 FQGNSA. The CDR3 loop reads CASSSTGGFANQPQHF.

This chain joins TRBV20-1 and TRBJ2-3; no DNA is available, so the TRBD1 call from TCRdb remains unchecked. Germline CDR1 is DFQATT and CDR2 is SNEGSKA (reference sequence). The CDR3 extends over 15 amino acids. CDR3: CSARPMVGQADTQYF.

This sequence joins TRBV20-1 and TRBJ1-1. The CDR3 loop spans 15 amino acids. From germline, CDR1 is DFQATT and CDR2 SNEGSKA (reference sequence). CDR3 region: CSARERRQPNTEAFF.

The rearrangement uses TRBV2 and TRBJ1-1. This CDR3 region has 12 residues. Germline V CDR1 and CDR2: SNHLY, FYNNEI. CDR3 protein: CASSEAGNRAFF.

This rearrangement joins TRBV27 to TRBJ2-7; there is no DNA to check the TCRdb D call of TRBD2. Per germline, CDR1 MNHEY and CDR2 SMNVEV (reference sequence). The CDR3 length is 14 residues. CDR3 loop: CASSSSPSYYEQYF.

The V call is TRBV29-1, the J call TRBJ2-7. Looked up from germline, CDR1 is SQVTM and CDR2 is ANQGSEA. The CDR3 is 13 residues long. The CDR3: CSVAFRSSNEQYF.

J is TRBJ2-5 and V is TRBV13; the D call of TRBD2 rests on TCRdb alone, since no DNA is present to check it. The CDR3 spans 18 residues. Looked up from germline, CDR1 is PRHDT and CDR2 is FYEKMQ (reference sequence). The CDR3 loop is CASSLSLRAGPSQETQYF.

The V call is TRBV5-4, the J call TRBJ2-5; TCRdb picks TRBD2, but there is no DNA to check that call. This CDR3 is built from 14 residues. CDR1 and CDR2 from the germline V gene are SGHNT and YYREEE (reference sequence). CDR3 loop: CASSFRSGGETQYF.

The chain uses TRBV5-1 and TRBJ2-3; TCRdb lists TRBD1, though no DNA is available to test this call. The CDR3 is made up of 15 amino acids. The V gene's germline CDR1 is SGHRS and CDR2 YFSETQ. The CDR3 protein is CASSHSRGSTDTQYF.